The entry below gives a single TCR beta chain sequence along with its context. The data are from a study of CD8 T cells in Susac syndrome. Isolation of CD8+ and CD4+ T cells was performed negatively, whereas enrichment of TEMRA cells was done by FACS. cDNA came from roughly 0.53 to 1 ug RNA primed by random hexamers. TCRdb used MiXCR to reprocess the immunoSEQ multiplex PCR reads, holding one entry per CDR3 protein. The sample holds about 300,000 distinct CDR3 sequences, about nine tenths seen once. The germline V gene has CDR1 SGHTA and CDR2 FQGNSA. V lost 0 bases, J lost 1 base, and 6 bases stayed unmatched. This CDR3 has 17 residues.

The sequenced sample was CD8+ T cells from PBMCs. The J gene is TRBJ1-5, the V gene TRBV7-2; 7 bases are a match to TRBD1. The TCR originated in a human donor with multiple sclerosis. The chain's CDR3 is CASSLALGTVSNQPQHF. CDR3 bases: TGTGCCAGCAGCTTAGCGCTGGGGACAGTCAGCAATCAGCCCCAGCATTTT.